This is a list of T cell receptor beta chains from one sample in a study of blood T cell repertoires in COVID-19. The protocol was immunoSEQ multiplex PCR, while the TCRdb copy is restricted to in-frame clones and leaves out a portion. This table holds approximately 360,000 clones, 89% found once. The sequencing sample was made of peripheral blood. Receptors were obtained from a man between 40 and 49 years old with acute or convalescent COVID-19. CDR3s include the opening cysteine and the closing phenylalanine or tryptophan. The order of the fields is D gene, J gene, clone size, V gene, CDR3 DNA, CDR3 protein. D genes are given only for firm matches. Some rows have no size entry. The others give once, few or many, or a class for an expanded clone.

D: .
J: TRBJ1-2
size: few
V: TRBV19
DNA: TGTGCCAGTAAAATGACAGGCTTCTTGTCGGATGGCTACACCTTC
CDR3: CASKMTGFLSDGYTF

D: TRBD1
J: TRBJ2-7
size: .
V: TRBV7-8
DNA: TGTGCCAGCAGCTTAGGGGGACAGGGGGCCTACGAGCAGTACTTC
CDR3: CASSLGGQGAYEQYF

D: TRBD1
J: TRBJ1-2
size: once
V: TRBV6-5
DNA: TGTGCCAGCATCAGGGGGCAGGGACTACTCTATGGCTACACCTTC
CDR3: CASIRGQGLLYGYTF

D: .
J: TRBJ1-6
size: .
V: TRBV5-1
DNA: TGCGCCAGCAGCTTGTCGTCTCAGGGAAGCTCCTATAATTCACCCCTCCACTTT
CDR3: CASSLSSQGSSYNSPLHF

D: .
J: TRBJ1-1
size: .
V: TRBV9
DNA: TGTGCCAGCAGCGTAGTTACAGCCACTGAAGCTTTCTTT
CDR3: CASSVVTATEAFF

D: TRBD1
J: TRBJ2-5
size: few
V: TRBV6-5
DNA: TGTGCCAGCAGCCCGGGACAGCAAACGTGGGAGACCCAGTACTTC
CDR3: CASSPGQQTWETQYF

D: TRBD1
J: TRBJ1-2
size: .
V: TRBV4-3
DNA: TGCGCCAGCAGCCAAGATGGGGACAGGGGAGGTTCGGGCTACACCTTC
CDR3: CASSQDGDRGGSGYTF

D: .
J: TRBJ2-7
size: .
V: TRBV10-1
DNA: TGCGCCAGCAGTGAGTTCGGTTTCGGGTACTTC
CDR3: CASSEFGFGYF

D: TRBD1
J: TRBJ2-7
size: .
V: TRBV5-4
DNA: TGTGCCAGCAGCCCCCAGACAGGGAACTCCTACGAGCAGTACTTC
CDR3: CASSPQTGNSYEQYF

D: TRBD1
J: TRBJ1-4
size: .
V: TRBV11-2
DNA: TGTGCCAGCAGCTCAGGGGGTTCGGAAAAACTGTTTTTT
CDR3: CASSSGGSEKLFF

D: .
J: TRBJ2-7
size: .
V: TRBV11-2
DNA: TGTGCCAGCAGCTTAGTGCCAAATCCGGGGTACGAGCAGTACTTC
CDR3: CASSLVPNPGYEQYF

D: TRBD1
J: TRBJ2-7
size: .
V: TRBV5-4
DNA: TGTGCCAGCAGCCGGGGACAGGGGATTCGATCGAGCTCCTACGAGCAGTACTTC
CDR3: CASSRGQGIRSSSYEQYF

D: .
J: TRBJ1-1
size: .
V: TRBV5-1
DNA: TGCGCCAGCAGCTTCAGGGAGGCGAACACTGAAGCTTTCTTT
CDR3: CASSFREANTEAFF

D: .
J: TRBJ2-5
size: .
V: TRBV27
DNA: TGTGCCAGCAGTTCCTCAGGGTTAACGGAGACCCAGTACTTC
CDR3: CASSSSGLTETQYF

D: .
J: TRBJ2-5
size: .
V: TRBV4-1
DNA: TGCGCCAGCAGCCAAGAATCTATCCTCGAGACCCAGTACTTC
CDR3: CASSQESILETQYF

D: .
J: TRBJ2-4
size: once
V: TRBV5-1
DNA: TGCGCCAGCAGCAGGGACACCCCGAAGGACATTCAGTACTTC
CDR3: CASSRDTPKDIQYF